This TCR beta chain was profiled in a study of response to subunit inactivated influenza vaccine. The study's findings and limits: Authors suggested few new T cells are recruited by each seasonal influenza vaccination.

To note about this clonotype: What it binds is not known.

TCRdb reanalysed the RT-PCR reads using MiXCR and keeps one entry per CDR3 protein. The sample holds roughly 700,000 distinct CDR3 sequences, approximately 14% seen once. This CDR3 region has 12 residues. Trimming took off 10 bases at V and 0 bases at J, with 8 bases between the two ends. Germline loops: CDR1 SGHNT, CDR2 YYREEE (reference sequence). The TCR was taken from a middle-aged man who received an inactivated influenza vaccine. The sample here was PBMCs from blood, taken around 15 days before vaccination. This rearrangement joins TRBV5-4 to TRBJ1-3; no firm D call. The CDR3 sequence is CAGGSSGNTIYF. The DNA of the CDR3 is TGTGCCGGCGGGAGCTCTGGAAACACCATATATTTT.